These T cell receptor beta chains were read from a single sample in a study of cytomegalovirus exposure and HLA in healthy donors. Profiling relied on immunoSEQ multiplex PCR, and the TCRdb table lists in-frame clones only, not all of them. The repertoire holds 120,000 or so clones, with more than 75% as singletons. Source material: PBMCs. The receptors shown here come from a man between 18 and 35 years old in good health and CMV-seronegative. The CDR3 runs from the conserved cysteine through the conserved F or W. The order of the fields is CDR3 length, clone size, D gene, V gene, J gene, CDR3 protein, CDR3 DNA. The D gene is left open where the match is weak. Some rows have no size entry. The others give once, few or many, or a class for an expanded clone.

15	.	TRBD2	TRBV15	TRBJ2-4	CATSRFGTSLNIQYF	TGTGCCACCAGCAGATTCGGGACTAGTTTAAACATTCAGTACTTC
13	.	.	TRBV5-4	TRBJ2-5	CASSLNGGETQYF	TGTGCCAGCAGCTTGAATGGTGGCGAGACCCAGTACTTC
15	.	TRBD1	TRBV6-1	TRBJ2-7	CASSDPGQGLLEQYF	TGTGCCAGCAGTGATCCGGGACAGGGGCTTCTGGAGCAGTACTTC
11	.	.	TRBV6-5	TRBJ1-1	CASSSPRGAFF	TGTGCCAGCAGTTCTCCCCGGGGAGCTTTCTTT
13	.	.	TRBV25-1	TRBJ2-5	CASRTGTRETQYF	TGTGCCAGCAGGACCGGGACACGGGAGACCCAGTACTTC
12	.	.	TRBV6-1	TRBJ2-7	CASRPQGYEQYF	TGTGCCAGCAGGCCCCAGGGATACGAGCAGTACTTC
12	.	.	TRBV7-9	TRBJ1-5	CASSLDQEPQHF	TGTGCCAGCAGCTTAGATCAGGAGCCCCAGCATTTT
14	once	TRBD2	TRBV19	TRBJ2-7	CASALRAGGGEQYF	TGTGCCAGTGCCCTTCGGGCTGGCGGGGGAGAGCAGTACTTC
11	.	TRBD2	TRBV20-1	TRBJ2-3	CSARTSELQYF	TGCAGTGCGCGGACTAGCGAATTGCAGTATTTT
14	.	.	TRBV6-5	TRBJ2-7	CASSALRNGYEQYF	TGTGCCAGCAGTGCTCTTAGAAACGGCTACGAGCAGTACTTC
15	.	.	TRBV9	TRBJ2-6	CASSVDSSGANVLTF	TGTGCCAGCAGCGTAGATAGCTCTGGGGCCAACGTCCTGACTTTC
13	once	.	TRBV19	TRBJ2-7	CASSPGGPYEQYF	TGTGCCAGTAGTCCCGGCGGGCCCTACGAGCAGTACTTC
16	.	TRBD2	TRBV11-1	TRBJ2-3	CASSLAPRGSTDTQYF	TGTGCCAGCAGCTTAGCTCCGCGGGGGAGCACAGATACGCAGTATTTT
16	.	TRBD2	TRBV4-1	TRBJ2-1	CASSPRTSGSYNEQFF	TGCGCCAGCAGCCCGCGGACTAGCGGGTCCTACAATGAGCAGTTCTTC
14	.	.	TRBV25-1	TRBJ2-7	CASILGLSSYEQYF	.
15	.	TRBD1	TRBV5-1	TRBJ1-6	CASRAGQAYNSPLHF	TGCGCCAGCAGGGCGGGACAGGCATATAATTCACCCCTCCACTTT
16	once	.	TRBV7-7	TRBJ2-2	CASSPPGEPNTGELFF	TGTGCCAGCAGCCCCCCCGGGGAGCCGAACACCGGGGAGCTGTTTTTT
15	.	TRBD2	TRBV5-1	TRBJ2-1	CASSGSGGEYNEQFF	TGCGCCAGCAGTGGGAGCGGGGGGGAGTACAATGAGCAGTTCTTC
15	.	TRBD1	TRBV5-1	TRBJ2-7	CASSPTRTGDYEQYF	TGCGCCAGCAGCCCGACTAGGACAGGGGACTACGAGCAGTACTTC
16	.	TRBD2	TRBV10-3	TRBJ2-3	CAIRGERGDHTDTQYF	TGTGCCATCAGGGGGGAGCGGGGGGACCACACAGATACGCAGTATTTT
15	.	TRBD1	TRBV25-1	TRBJ1-1	CASSDPGTGAREAFF	TGTGCCAGCAGTGACCCCGGGACAGGGGCTCGAGAAGCTTTCTTT
12	.	.	TRBV19	TRBJ1-1	CASSSGLTEAFF	TGTGCCAGTAGTTCCGGTTTGACTGAAGCTTTCTTT
14	.	.	TRBV11-1	TRBJ1-1	CASSRGVYNTEAFF	TGTGCCAGCAGCCGGGGGGTATACAACACTGAAGCTTTCTTT
14	.	.	TRBV7-6	TRBJ1-5	CASSSGVGNQPQHF	TGTGCCAGCAGCTCCGGGGTAGGCAATCAGCCCCAGCATTTT
14	.	TRBD2	TRBV10-3	TRBJ2-1	CAIKLAGNYNEQFF	TGTGCCATCAAGCTAGCGGGGAACTACAATGAGCAGTTCTTC
14	.	TRBD1	TRBV19	TRBJ1-4	CASSTRDRDEKLFF	TGTGCCAGTAGTACTCGGGACAGGGATGAAAAACTGTTTTTT
12	.	.	TRBV7-9	TRBJ1-1	CSSGLQNTEAFF	TGTTCCAGCGGCCTGCAGAACACTGAAGCTTTCTTT
15	few	.	TRBV6-5	TRBJ1-5	CASRPPGHRNQPQHF	TGTGCCAGCAGGCCACCGGGACACCGCAATCAGCCCCAGCATTTT
11	.	.	TRBV29-1	TRBJ1-2	CSVVRSDGYTF	TGCAGCGTTGTAAGATCGGATGGCTACACCTTC
15	few	.	TRBV2	TRBJ1-1	CASSGLGAMNTEAFF	TGTGCCAGCAGTGGGTTAGGGGCCATGAACACTGAAGCTTTCTTT
16	.	.	TRBV11-2	TRBJ2-2	CASSLVSVALSGELFF	TGTGCCAGCAGCTTAGTCTCGGTAGCCCTATCCGGGGAGCTGTTTTTT
15	.	.	TRBV12-2	TRBJ2-7	CASRLPIRQACEQYF	TGTGCAAGTCGCTTACCGATCCGACAGGCCTGCGAGCAGTACTTC
16	few	TRBD2	TRBV7-9	TRBJ2-1	CASSPTGGGLNNEQFF	TGTGCCAGCAGCCCCACGGGCGGGGGGCTGAACAATGAGCAGTTCTTC
12	.	.	TRBV18	TRBJ2-3	CASSPSADTQYF	TGTGCCAGCTCACCATCCGCAGATACGCAGTATTTT
16	.	TRBD2	TRBV5-4	TRBJ2-2	CASSLSRGVGTGELFF	TGTGCCAGCAGCTTGTCACGGGGGGTTGGGACCGGGGAGCTGTTTTTT
14	few	TRBD1	TRBV6-6	TRBJ1-5	CASSYGQGSAAQHF	TGTGCCAGCAGTTACGGACAGGGATCAGCGGCCCAGCATTTT
13	.	.	TRBV10-2	TRBJ1-2	CASSSIITYGYTF	TGCGCCAGCTCCTCTATTATCACCTATGGCTACACCTTC
13	.	.	TRBV15	TRBJ1-1	CATSRTGLTEAFF	TGTGCCACCAGCAGAACAGGGTTAACTGAAGCTTTCTTT
13	few	.	TRBV6-4	TRBJ2-3	CASSAGGTDTQYF	TGTGCCAGCAGTGCAGGGGGCACAGATACGCAGTATTTT
15	.	TRBD2	TRBV5-6	TRBJ2-3	CASSSLTSGPWPQYF	TGTGCCAGCAGCTCGCTGACTAGCGGCCCTTGGCCGCAGTATTTT
15	once	TRBD2	TRBV6-6	TRBJ2-1	CASSYMTSGANEQFF	TGTGCCAGCAGTTACATGACTAGCGGGGCAAATGAGCAGTTCTTC
15	.	TRBD1	TRBV4-2	TRBJ1-2	CASSQGDRGIYGYTF	TGTGCCAGCAGCCAAGGGGACAGGGGGATCTATGGCTACACCTTC
15	.	TRBD2	TRBV11-1	TRBJ2-3	CASSLTSGGADTQYF	TGTGCCAGCAGCCTTACTAGCGGGGGGGCAGATACGCAGTATTTT
13	.	.	TRBV10-3	TRBJ1-2	CAIQGVANYGYTF	TGTGCCATACAGGGCGTAGCTAACTATGGCTACACCTTC
17	.	.	TRBV15	TRBJ2-1	CATSRGAWAGAYNEQFF	TGTGCCACCAGCAGAGGGGCCTGGGCGGGGGCTTACAATGAGCAGTTCTTC
11	.	TRBD1	TRBV20-1	TRBJ1-4	CSADRGEKLFF	TGCAGTGCCGACAGGGGCGAAAAACTGTTTTTT
16	.	TRBD1	TRBV19	TRBJ2-5	CASSIDYDRVQETQYF	TGTGCCAGTAGTATCGATTATGACAGGGTCCAAGAGACCCAGTACTTC
13	few	.	TRBV19	TRBJ1-1	CASSLLVEGEAFF	TGTGCCAGTAGTTTGTTGGTAGAGGGAGAAGCTTTCTTT
16	few	TRBD1	TRBV7-3	TRBJ1-6	CASSHRRTGKDSPLHF	TGTGCCAGCAGCCACCGACGGACAGGGAAGGATTCACCCCTCCACTTT
15	.	TRBD1	TRBV19	TRBJ1-2	CASSQSPGTGYGYTF	TGTGCCAGTAGCCAATCACCCGGGACAGGGTATGGCTACACCTTC
16	.	TRBD2	TRBV2	TRBJ2-2	CASSSPWGGSTGELFF	TGTGCCAGCAGTTCGCCCTGGGGGGGTAGCACCGGGGAGCTGTTTTTT
17	.	.	TRBV25-1	TRBJ1-5	CASSGGVGGNSNQPQHF	TGTGCCAGCAGTGGGGGTGTCGGGGGAAATAGCAATCAGCCCCAGCATTTT
15	few	.	TRBV19	TRBJ1-1	CASSIAGTQNTEAFF	TGTGCCAGTAGTATAGCAGGGACACAGAACACTGAAGCTTTCTTT
14	few	TRBD2	TRBV5-4	TRBJ2-5	CASRLAGGPETQYF	TGTGCCAGCAGACTAGCGGGGGGGCCAGAGACCCAGTACTTC
14	.	.	TRBV7-2	TRBJ2-7	CASSFSGGGSEQYF	TGTGCCAGCAGCTTTTCCGGGGGTGGGTCCGAGCAGTACTTC
17	.	.	TRBV5-6	TRBJ1-5	CASSYVGRHGIDQPQHF	TGTGCCAGCAGCTACGTCGGGCGCCACGGGATTGATCAGCCCCAGCATTTT
12	few	TRBD1	TRBV5-4	TRBJ2-1	CASSLTGDRQFF	TGTGCCAGCAGCTTGACAGGGGATCGGCAGTTCTTC
19	.	TRBD2	TRBV4-3	TRBJ2-3	CASSLTWGLAGGATDTQYF	TGCGCCAGCAGCCTAACATGGGGACTAGCGGGGGGGGCGACAGATACGCAGTATTTT
16	.	.	TRBV27	TRBJ2-3	CASSSLGGYSTDTQYF	TGTGCCAGCAGTTCCTTAGGCGGGTATAGCACAGATACGCAGTATTTT